Shown below are 3 T cell receptor beta chains from a single sample sequenced in a study of shared clonotypes between healthy human individuals. Sequencing used immunoSEQ multiplex PCR; TCRdb keeps in-frame clones, though not all of them. This table holds roughly 1,500,000 clones, about 98% found once. The specimen was naive CD4+ T cells sorted from blood. Subset denoted: CD45RA+ positively selected. Receptor source: a man younger than 40 in good health.

The chain uses TRBV5-5 and TRBJ2-7, with 7 bases lining up with TRBD2. The CDR3 consists of 14 residues. Trimming took 3 bases from V and 3 from J; bases not matched to a gene: 6. Germline V gives CDR1 SGHKS, CDR2 YYEKEE (reference sequence). The CDR3 DNA reads TGTGCCAGCAGCTACAATAGCGGGTTCTACGAGCAGTACTTC. This codes for CASSYNSGFYEQYF.

The rearrangement links TRBV2 to TRBJ1-2, with no clear D. V lost 4 bases, J lost 8 bases, and 8 bases lay in between. Germline assignment: CDR1 SNHLY and CDR2 FYNNEI. The CDR3 is made up of 11 amino acids. CDR3 sequence reads: CASSAVGGYTF. DNA of the CDR3: TGTGCCAGCAGTGCGGTCGGGGGCTACACCTTC.

This clone was observed once. The chain combines TRBV5-4 with TRBJ2-1; 8 nucleotides line up with TRBD2. CDR1 SGHNT and CDR2 YYREEE come from the germline V gene (reference sequence). This CDR3 contains 15 residues. V lost 4 bases and J lost 7; bases outside the gene matches: 10. The CDR3 DNA follows: TGTGCCAGCAGCCGACTGGGCGGGAGGCCAAATGAGCAGTTCTTC. Translating it yields CASSRLGGRPNEQFF. The full variable domain, completed using reference TRBV5-4 and TRBJ2-1, is ETGVTQSPTHLIKTRGQQVTLRCSSQSGHNTVSWYQQALGQGPQFIFQYYREEENGRGNFPPRFSGLQFPNYSSELNVNALELDDSALYLCASSRLGGRPNEQFFGPGTRLTVL.